This TCR beta chain was captured by sequencing in a study of patients and donors after allogeneic stem cell transplantation. Between the trimmed V and J ends, which lost 3 bases and 3 bases, there was a span of 15 bases. The CDR3 has 15 residues. TCRdb reprocessed the RT-PCR reads with MiXCR, giving one entry per CDR3 protein. The sample records some 24,000 distinct CDR3 sequences, 42% being singletons. Sequencing was done on a sample of blood, either unsorted or a sorted T cell fraction (not recorded which). The genes are TRBV12-3 or TRBV12-4 and TRBJ2-7; no clear D gene. This TCR was recovered from a human donor who was either an allogeneic HSCT recipient or a stem cell or donor lymphocyte infusion donor (not recorded which). It is not recorded whose cells these are; they may come from a transplant donor. CDR3 residues: CASSFADKLGYEQYF. The CDR3 DNA reads as TGTGCCAGCAGTTTCGCGGATAAGCTGGGCTACGAGCAGTACTTC.